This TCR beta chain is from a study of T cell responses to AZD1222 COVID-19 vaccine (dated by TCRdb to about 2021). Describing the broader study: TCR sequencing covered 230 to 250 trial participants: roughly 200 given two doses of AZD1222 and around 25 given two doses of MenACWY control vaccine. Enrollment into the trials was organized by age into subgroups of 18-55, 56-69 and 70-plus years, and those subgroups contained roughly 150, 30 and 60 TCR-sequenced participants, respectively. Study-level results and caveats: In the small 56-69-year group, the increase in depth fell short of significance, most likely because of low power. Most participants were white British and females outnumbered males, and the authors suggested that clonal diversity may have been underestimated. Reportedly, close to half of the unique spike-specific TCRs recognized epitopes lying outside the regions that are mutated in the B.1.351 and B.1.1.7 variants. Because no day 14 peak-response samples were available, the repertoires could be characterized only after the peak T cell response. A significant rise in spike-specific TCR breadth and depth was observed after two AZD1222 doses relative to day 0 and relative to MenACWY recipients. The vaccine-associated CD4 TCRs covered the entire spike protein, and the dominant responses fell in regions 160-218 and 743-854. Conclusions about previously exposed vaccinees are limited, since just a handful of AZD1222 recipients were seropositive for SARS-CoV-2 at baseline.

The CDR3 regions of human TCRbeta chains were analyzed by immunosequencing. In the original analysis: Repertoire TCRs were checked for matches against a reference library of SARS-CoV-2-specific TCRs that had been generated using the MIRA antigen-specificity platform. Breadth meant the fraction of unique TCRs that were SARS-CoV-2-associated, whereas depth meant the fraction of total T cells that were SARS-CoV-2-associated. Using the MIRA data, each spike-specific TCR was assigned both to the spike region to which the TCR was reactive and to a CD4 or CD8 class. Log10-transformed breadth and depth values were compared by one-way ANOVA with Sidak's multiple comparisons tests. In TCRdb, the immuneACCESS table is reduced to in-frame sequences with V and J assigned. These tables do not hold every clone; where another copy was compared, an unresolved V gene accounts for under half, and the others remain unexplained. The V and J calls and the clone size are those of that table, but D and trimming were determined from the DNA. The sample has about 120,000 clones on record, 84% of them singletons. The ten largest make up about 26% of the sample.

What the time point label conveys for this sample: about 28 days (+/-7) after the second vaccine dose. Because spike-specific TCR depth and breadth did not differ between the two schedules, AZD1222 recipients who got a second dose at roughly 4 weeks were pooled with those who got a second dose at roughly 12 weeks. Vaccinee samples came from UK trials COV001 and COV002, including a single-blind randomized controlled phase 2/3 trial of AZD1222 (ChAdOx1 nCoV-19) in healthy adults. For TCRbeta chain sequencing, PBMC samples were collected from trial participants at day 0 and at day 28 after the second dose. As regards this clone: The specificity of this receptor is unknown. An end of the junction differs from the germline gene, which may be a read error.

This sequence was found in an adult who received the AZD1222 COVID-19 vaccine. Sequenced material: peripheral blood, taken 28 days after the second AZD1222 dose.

Here is the DNA: TGCAGGACAAGAGACAACTACTTC. The encoded protein is CRTRDNYF. The chain uses TRBV20-1 and TRBJ1-2; the D gene cannot be named for sure. According to the germline V gene (reference sequence), CDR1 reads DFQATT and CDR2 reads SNEGSKA. Spanning cysteine to phenylalanine, the CDR3 consists of 8 amino acids. Only the CDR3 DNA is retained, 24 bases long and in frame from the first base.